The entry below describes one T cell receptor (beta chain). Its target is not known. This specimen belongs to a study of shared clonotypes between healthy human individuals. Study observations and caveats: Since donors were few, the genetic and exposure-history diversity represented was limited.

The germline V gene has CDR1 MDHEN and CDR2 SYDVKM. V lost 6 bases and J 5 bases, leaving 28 bases between the germline ends. This CDR3 region has 18 residues. Produced via immunoSEQ multiplex PCR; TCRdb's table is partial and in-frame only. This table holds about 2.4 million clones, over 85% found once. Sequenced input: naive CD4+ T cells from PBMCs. Subset meaning: CD45RA+ positively selected. This TCR was recovered from a man in his late teens or twenties in good health. Some clones in this sample may be carry-over from other donors' samples. The gene calls are TRBV28 and TRBJ2-5; D is tentatively TRBD1 or TRBD2 (6 bases each). The CDR3 DNA reads as TGTGCCAGCAGACCACCTATGCGGTGGGGCCGAGGGGGGGAGACCCAGTACTTC. Protein sequence: CASRPPMRWGRGGETQYF.